One sample yielded the 8 T cell receptor beta chains listed below, sequenced in a study of cytomegalovirus exposure and HLA in healthy donors. A multiplex PCR was run with 60 Vbeta primers and 13 Jbeta primers. Clones were sequenced by immunoSEQ multiplex PCR, and TCRdb holds only the in-frame ones, with some missing. The top ten hold 1.7% of the sample, which has 200,000 to 250,000 clones, approximately 80% seen once. Material for sequencing was PBMCs. All receptors come from a man aged 45 to 65 in good health and CMV-seronegative.

This sequence joins TRBV7-3 and TRBJ2-2, with 12 bases matching TRBD2. The ends lost 0 bases at V and 4 bases at J; junction bases unmatched: 3. CDR1 is SGHTA and CDR2 is FQGTGA in the germline V gene. The CDR3 has 17 amino acids. For the CDR3, the DNA is TGTGCCAGCAGCTTAACCTCACTAGCGGGAGGCACCGGGGAGCTGTTTTTT. Translation: CASSLTSLAGGTGELFF.

The chain joins TRBV29-1 to TRBJ2-2; TRBD1 agrees at 8 bases. The V and J ends lost 7 bases and 2 bases, in that order; junction bases with no gene match: 3. Germline-derived CDR1 and CDR2 are SQVTM and ANQGSEA. The CDR3 covers 13 residues. This CDR3 is CSADRANTGELFF. The CDR3 DNA reads as TGCAGCGCGGACAGGGCAAACACCGGGGAGCTGTTTTTT.

The chain links TRBV5-1 to TRBJ1-4; tentatively, D is TRBD1 (6 bases). V was trimmed by 6 bases and J by 5 bases, leaving 17 bases between them. The CDR3 contains 15 residues. Germline CDR1 is SGHRS and CDR2 is YFSETQ. CDR3 loop: CASTLRGQGNEKLFF. In DNA form, the CDR3 reads TGCGCCAGCACCCTCCGGGGACAAGGAAATGAAAAACTGTTTTTT.

The chain employs TRBV4-2 and TRBJ1-2; D is unresolved. Germline assignment: CDR1 LGHNA and CDR2 YNFKEQ. The CDR3 is 16 residues long. The ends were cut back, 1 base at V and 0 bases at J, with 12 bases in the middle. The CDR3 protein is CASSQGEGTTNYGYTF. CDR3 coding DNA: TGTGCCAGCAGCCAAGGGGAGGGCACCACTAACTATGGCTACACCTTC.

This CDR3 reads CATSRVASGFQETQYF. CDR3 sequence (DNA): TGTGCCACCAGCAGAGTTGCTAGCGGGTTTCAAGAGACCCAGTACTTC. The rearrangement uses TRBV15 and TRBJ2-5; 8 positions agree with TRBD2. The CDR3 spans 16 residues. V lost 1 base to trimming and J lost 2 bases; unmatched junction nucleotides: 6. Germline-derived CDR1 and CDR2 are LNHNV and YYDKDF (reference sequence).

The chain links TRBV30 to TRBJ2-2; D possibly corresponds to TRBD2 (6 bases). This CDR3 is 14 amino acids long. CDR1 and CDR2 from the germline V gene are GTSNPN and SVGIG (reference sequence). The CDR3 nucleotides read TGTGCGCTAAACTTAGGACTATCAGCCGGGGAGCTGTTTTTT. This codes for CALNLGLSAGELFF.

The chain carries TRBV14 and TRBJ2-1, with 8 positions matching TRBD2. V lost 2 bases and J lost 6; bases outside the gene matches: 12. Looked up from germline, CDR1 is SGHDN and CDR2 is FVKESK. CDR3 length: 17 amino acids. CDR3 coding DNA: TGTGCCAGCAGCCAAAAAAGAGGACTAGCAGCCGTCAATGAGCAGTTCTTC. This codes for CASSQKRGLAAVNEQFF.

The chain links TRBV5-1 to TRBJ1-2; 9 bases line up with TRBD1. V was pared by 3 bases and J by 2 bases, with 5 bases of the junction left unmatched. The length of the CDR3 is 15 residues. Per the germline V gene, CDR1 is SGHRS and CDR2 is YFSETQ. CDR3 DNA: TGCGCCAGCAGCTCGGGCGGGACAGGGAACTATGGCTACACCTTC. Translation gives CASSSGGTGNYGYTF. The whole variable domain, filled in from reference TRBV5-1 and TRBJ1-2, reads KAGVTQTPRYLIKTRGQQVTLSCSPISGHRSVSWYQQTPGQGLQFLFEYFSETQRNKGNFPGRFSGRQFSNSRSEMNVSTLELGDSALYLCASSSGGTGNYGYTFGSGTRLTVV.